Sequencing of this T cell receptor (beta chain) was carried out in a study of CD8+ T cells in alopecia areata. Whole-study findings and limits: Scalp lesions, especially in alopecia totalis/universalis, had higher clonality than normal scalp.

With respect to this clone: No antigen is known for it.

With 0 bases clipped from V and 3 bases from J, the junction kept 9 bases outside the gene matches. The CDR3 runs 18 residues. Germline assignment: CDR1 SGHRS and CDR2 YFSETQ. Extracted RNA was reverse transcribed, and the resulting cDNA served as sequencing template. Assay: immunoSEQ multiplex PCR; the TCRdb copy retains only in-frame clones and omits some. Here the sample spans approximately 150,000 clones, over 70% being singletons. V is TRBV5-1 and J is TRBJ2-1; 10 bases line up with TRBD2. The starting material was CD8+ T cells sorted from blood, obtained at week 0. The TCR was taken from a human donor with alopecia areata. In DNA form, the CDR3 reads TGCGCCAGCAGCTTGGTTGGTGCTAGCGGGAGTTTCTACAATGAGCAGTTCTTC. This codes for CASSLVGASGSFYNEQFF. The full variable domain, rest sourced from reference TRBV5-1 and TRBJ2-1, is KAGVTQTPRYLIKTRGQQVTLSCSPISGHRSVSWYQQTPGQGLQFLFEYFSETQRNKGNFPGRFSGRQFSNSRSEMNVSTLELGDSALYLCASSLVGASGSFYNEQFFGPGTRLTVL.